This TCR beta chain derives from a study of cytomegalovirus exposure and HLA in healthy donors. PCR amplification relied on 60 Vbeta primers (plus 13 Jbeta primers). This table comes from immunoSEQ multiplex PCR, and its TCRdb copy is limited to in-frame clones, with some not included. The sample has around 130,000 clones, 88% seen once. Germline CDR1 and CDR2: SEHNR and FQNEAQ (reference sequence). With V trimmed by 5 bases and J by 4 bases, 11 bases remained unmatched. This CDR3 region has 16 residues. This clone has only one observation. This chain joins TRBV7-9 and TRBJ2-7; 10 bases are a match to TRBD1. The sequence was collected from a middle-aged woman in good health and CMV-seronegative. Input material: PBMCs. The CDR3 is CASSRWRGDRGYEQYF. DNA for the CDR3: TGTGCCAGCAGCCGCTGGCGGGGGGACAGGGGTTACGAGCAGTACTTC.